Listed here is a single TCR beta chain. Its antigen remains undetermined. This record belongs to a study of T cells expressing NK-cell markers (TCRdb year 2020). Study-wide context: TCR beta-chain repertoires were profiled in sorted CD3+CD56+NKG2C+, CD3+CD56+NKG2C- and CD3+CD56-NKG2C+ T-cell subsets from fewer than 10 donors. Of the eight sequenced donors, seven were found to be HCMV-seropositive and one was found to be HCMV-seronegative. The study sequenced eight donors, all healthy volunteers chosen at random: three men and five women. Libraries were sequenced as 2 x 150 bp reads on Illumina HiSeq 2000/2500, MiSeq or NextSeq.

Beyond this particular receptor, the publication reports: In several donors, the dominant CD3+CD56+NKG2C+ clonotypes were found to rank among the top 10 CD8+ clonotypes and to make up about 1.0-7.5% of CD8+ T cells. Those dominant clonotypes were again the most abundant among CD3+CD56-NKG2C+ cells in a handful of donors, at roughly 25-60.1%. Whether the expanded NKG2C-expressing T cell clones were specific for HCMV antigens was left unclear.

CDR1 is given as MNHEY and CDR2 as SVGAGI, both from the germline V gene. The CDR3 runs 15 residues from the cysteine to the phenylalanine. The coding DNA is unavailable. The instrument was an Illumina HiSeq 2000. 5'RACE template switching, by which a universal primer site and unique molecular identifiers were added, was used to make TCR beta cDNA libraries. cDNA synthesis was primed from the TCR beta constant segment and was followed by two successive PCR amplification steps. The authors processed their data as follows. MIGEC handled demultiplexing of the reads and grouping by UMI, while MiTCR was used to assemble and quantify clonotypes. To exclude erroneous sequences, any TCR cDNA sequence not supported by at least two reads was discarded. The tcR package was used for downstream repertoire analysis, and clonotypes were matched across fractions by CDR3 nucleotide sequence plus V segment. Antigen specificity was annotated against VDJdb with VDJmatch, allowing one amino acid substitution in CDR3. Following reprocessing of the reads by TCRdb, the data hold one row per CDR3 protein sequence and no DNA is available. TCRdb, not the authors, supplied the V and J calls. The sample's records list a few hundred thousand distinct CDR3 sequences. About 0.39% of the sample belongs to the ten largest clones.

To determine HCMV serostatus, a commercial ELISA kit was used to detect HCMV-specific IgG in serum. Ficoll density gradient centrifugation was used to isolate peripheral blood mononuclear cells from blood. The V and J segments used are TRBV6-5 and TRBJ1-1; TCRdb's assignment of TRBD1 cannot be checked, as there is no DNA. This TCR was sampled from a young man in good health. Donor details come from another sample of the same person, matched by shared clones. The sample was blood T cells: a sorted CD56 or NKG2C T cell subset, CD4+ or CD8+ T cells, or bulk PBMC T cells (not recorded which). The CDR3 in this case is CASSNYKAGDTEAFF.